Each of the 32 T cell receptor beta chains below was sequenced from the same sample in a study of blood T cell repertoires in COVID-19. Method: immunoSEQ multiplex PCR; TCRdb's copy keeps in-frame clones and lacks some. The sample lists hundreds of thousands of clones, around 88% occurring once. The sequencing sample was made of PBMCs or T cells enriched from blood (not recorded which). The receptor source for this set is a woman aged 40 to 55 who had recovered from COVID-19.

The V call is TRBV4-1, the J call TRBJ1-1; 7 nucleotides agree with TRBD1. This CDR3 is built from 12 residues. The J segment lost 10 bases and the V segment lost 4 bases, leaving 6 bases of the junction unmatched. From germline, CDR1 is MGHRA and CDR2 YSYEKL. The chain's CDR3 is CASSRDRAVAFF. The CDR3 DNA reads TGCGCCAGCAGCCGAGACAGGGCCGTAGCTTTCTTT.

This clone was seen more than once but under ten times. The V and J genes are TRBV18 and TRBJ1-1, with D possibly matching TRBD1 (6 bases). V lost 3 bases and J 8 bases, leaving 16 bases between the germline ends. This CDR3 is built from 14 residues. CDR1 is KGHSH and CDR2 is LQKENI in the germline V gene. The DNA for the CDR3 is TGTGCCAGCTCACCCGAAACCGGGACATACGAAGCTTTCTTT. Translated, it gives CASSPETGTYEAFF.

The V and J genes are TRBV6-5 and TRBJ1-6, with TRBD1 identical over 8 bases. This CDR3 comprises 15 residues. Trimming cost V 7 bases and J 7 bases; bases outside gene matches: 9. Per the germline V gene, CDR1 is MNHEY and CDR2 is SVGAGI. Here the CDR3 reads CASNSRTGRNSPLHF. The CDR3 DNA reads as TGTGCCAGCAACTCACGGACAGGGCGAAATTCACCCCTCCACTTT.

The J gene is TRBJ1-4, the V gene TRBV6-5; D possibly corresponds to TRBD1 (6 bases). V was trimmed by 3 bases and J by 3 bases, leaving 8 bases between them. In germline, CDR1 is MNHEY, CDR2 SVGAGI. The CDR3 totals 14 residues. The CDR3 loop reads CASSYQGPNEKLFF. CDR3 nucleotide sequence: TGTGCCAGCAGTTATCAGGGGCCTAATGAAAAACTGTTTTTT.

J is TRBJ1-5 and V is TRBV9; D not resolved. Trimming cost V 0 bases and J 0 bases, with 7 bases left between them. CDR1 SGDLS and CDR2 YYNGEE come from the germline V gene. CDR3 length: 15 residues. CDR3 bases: TGTGCCAGCAGCGTAGGAGATTATAGCAATCAGCCCCAGCATTTT. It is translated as CASSVGDYSNQPQHF.

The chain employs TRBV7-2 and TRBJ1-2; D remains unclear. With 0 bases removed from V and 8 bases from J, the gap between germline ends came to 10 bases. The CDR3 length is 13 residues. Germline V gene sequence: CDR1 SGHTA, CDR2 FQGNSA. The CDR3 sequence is CASSLARGQGYTF. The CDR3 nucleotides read TGTGCCAGCAGCTTAGCGAGAGGCCAAGGCTACACCTTC.

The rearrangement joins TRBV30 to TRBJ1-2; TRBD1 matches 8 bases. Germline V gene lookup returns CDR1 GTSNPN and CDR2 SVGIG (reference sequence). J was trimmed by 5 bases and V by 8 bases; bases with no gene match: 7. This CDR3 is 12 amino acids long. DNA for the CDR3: TGTGCCCATACCGGGGACAGGTATGGCTACACCTTC. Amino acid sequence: CAHTGDRYGYTF.

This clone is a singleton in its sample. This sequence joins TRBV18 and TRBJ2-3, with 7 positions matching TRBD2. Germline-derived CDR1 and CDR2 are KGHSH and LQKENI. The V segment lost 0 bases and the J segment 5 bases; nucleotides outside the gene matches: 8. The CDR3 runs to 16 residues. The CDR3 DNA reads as TGTGCCAGCTCACCACCAGGCGGGAGTTATGGAGATACGCAGTATTTT. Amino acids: CASSPPGGSYGDTQYF.

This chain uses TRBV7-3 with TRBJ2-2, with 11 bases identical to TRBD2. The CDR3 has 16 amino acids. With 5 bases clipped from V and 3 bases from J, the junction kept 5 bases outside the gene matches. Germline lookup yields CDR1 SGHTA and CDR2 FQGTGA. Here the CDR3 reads CASSRLAGGHTGELFF. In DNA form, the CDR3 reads TGTGCCAGCAGCCGCCTAGCGGGAGGCCACACCGGGGAGCTGTTTTTT.

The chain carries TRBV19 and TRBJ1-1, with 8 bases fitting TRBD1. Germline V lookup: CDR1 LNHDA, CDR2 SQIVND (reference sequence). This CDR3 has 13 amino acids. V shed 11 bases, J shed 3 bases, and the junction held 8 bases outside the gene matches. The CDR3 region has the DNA TGTGCCTCGCAGGGCAGGGGGCACACTGAAGCTTTCTTT. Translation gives CASQGRGHTEAFF.

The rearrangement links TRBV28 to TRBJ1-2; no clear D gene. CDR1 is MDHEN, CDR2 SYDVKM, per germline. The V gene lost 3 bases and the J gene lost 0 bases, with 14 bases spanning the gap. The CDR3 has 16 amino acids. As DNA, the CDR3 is TGTGCCAGCAGTTTCGTCGCCGTACTCTCTAACTATGGCTACACCTTC. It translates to CASSFVAVLSNYGYTF.

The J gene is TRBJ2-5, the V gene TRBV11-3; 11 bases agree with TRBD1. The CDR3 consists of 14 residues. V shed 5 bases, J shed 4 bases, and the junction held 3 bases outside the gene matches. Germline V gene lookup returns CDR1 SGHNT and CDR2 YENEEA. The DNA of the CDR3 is TGTGCCAGCAGCCGGACAGGGGGCTTAGAGACCCAGTACTTC. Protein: CASSRTGGLETQYF.

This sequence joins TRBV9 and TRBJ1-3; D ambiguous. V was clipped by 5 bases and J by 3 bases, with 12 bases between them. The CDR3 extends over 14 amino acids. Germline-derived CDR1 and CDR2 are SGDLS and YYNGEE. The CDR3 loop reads CASSRDNNGNTIYF. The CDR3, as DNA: TGTGCCAGCAGTCGAGACAATAATGGAAACACCATATATTTT.

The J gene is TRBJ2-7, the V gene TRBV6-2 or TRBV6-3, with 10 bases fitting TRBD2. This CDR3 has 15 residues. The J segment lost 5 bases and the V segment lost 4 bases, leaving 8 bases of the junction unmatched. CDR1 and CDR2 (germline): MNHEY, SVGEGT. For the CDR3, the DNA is TGTGCCAGCAGTTGGGGGACTAGCGTTTCTGACGAGCAGTACTTC. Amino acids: CASSWGTSVSDEQYF.

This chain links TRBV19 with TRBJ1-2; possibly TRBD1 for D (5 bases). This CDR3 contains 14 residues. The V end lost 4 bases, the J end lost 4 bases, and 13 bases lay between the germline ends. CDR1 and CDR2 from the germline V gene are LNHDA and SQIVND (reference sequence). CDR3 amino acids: CASSTNRPSYGYTF. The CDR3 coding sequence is TGTGCCAGTAGTACCAACAGGCCCTCCTATGGCTACACCTTC.

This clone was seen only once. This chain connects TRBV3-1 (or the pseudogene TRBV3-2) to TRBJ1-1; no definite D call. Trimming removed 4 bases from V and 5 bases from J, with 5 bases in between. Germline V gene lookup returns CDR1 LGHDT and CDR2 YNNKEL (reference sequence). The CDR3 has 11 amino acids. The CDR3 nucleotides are TGTGCCAGCAGCCGCGGGACTGAAGCTTTCTTT. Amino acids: CASSRGTEAFF.

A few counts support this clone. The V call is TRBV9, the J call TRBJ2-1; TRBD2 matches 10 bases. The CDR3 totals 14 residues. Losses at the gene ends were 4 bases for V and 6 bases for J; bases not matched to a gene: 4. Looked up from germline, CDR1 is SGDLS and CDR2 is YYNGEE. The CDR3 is CASSPPSGSNEQFF. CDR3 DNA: TGTGCCAGCAGCCCCCCTAGCGGGAGCAATGAGCAGTTCTTC. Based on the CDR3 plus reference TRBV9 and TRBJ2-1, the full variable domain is DSGVTQTPKHLITATGQRVTLRCSPRSGDLSVYWYQQSLDQGLQFLIQYYNGEERAKGNILERFSAQQFPDLHSELNLSSLELGDSALYFCASSPPSGSNEQFFGPGTRLTVL.

This chain's CDR3 is CASSLALLAGHNEQFF. The CDR3 DNA is TGCGCCAGCAGCTTGGCACTTCTAGCGGGACACAATGAGCAGTTCTTC. The rearrangement joins TRBV5-1 to TRBJ2-1; 9 bases map to TRBD2. The V segment lost 0 bases and the J segment 5 bases; nucleotides outside the gene matches: 6. CDR3 size: 16 residues. Germline V gene sequence: CDR1 SGHRS, CDR2 YFSETQ.

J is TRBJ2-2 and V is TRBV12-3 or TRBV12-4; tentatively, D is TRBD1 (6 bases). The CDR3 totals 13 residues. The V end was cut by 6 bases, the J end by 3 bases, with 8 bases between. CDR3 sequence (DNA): TGTGCCAGCAGCAGGGGAGACACCGGGGAGCTGTTTTTT. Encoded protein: CASSRGDTGELFF.

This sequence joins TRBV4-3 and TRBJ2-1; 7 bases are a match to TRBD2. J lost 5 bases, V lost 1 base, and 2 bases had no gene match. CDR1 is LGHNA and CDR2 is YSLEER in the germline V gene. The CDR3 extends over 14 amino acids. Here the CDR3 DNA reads TGCGCCAGCAGCCAAGTTGGACTAGACAATGAGCAGTTCTTC. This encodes CASSQVGLDNEQFF.

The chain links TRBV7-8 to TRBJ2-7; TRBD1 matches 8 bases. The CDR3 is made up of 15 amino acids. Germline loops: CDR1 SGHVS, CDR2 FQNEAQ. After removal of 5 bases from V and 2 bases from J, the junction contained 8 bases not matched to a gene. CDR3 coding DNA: TGTGCCAGCAGCCTCGGGACAGGCCCTACCTACGAGCAGTACTTC. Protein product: CASSLGTGPTYEQYF.

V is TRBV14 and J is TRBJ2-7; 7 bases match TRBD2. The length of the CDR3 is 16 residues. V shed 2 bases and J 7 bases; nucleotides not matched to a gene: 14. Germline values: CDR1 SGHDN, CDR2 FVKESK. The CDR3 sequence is CASSQLSGGRLREQYF. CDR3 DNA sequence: TGTGCCAGCAGCCAATTAAGTGGCGGGAGACTAAGAGAGCAGTACTTC.

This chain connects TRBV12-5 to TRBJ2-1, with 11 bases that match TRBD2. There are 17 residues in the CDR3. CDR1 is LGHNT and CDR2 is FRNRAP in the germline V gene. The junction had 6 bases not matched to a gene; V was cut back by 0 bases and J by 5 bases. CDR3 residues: CASGLVISGRVDNEQFF. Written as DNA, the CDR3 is TGTGCTAGTGGTTTGGTAATTAGCGGGAGGGTCGACAATGAGCAGTTCTTC. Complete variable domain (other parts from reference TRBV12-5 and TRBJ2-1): DARVTQTPRHKVTEMGQEVTMRCQPILGHNTVFWYRQTMMQGLELLAYFRNRAPLDDSGMPKDRFSAEMPDATLATLKIQPSEPRDSAVYFCASGLVISGRVDNEQFFGPGTRLTVL.

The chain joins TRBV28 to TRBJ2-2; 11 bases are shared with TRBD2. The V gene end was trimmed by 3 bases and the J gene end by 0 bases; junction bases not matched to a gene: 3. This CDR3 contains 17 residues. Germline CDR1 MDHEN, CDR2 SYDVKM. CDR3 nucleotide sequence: TGTGCCAGCAGTTTCGCTAGCGGGAGGCCGAACACCGGGGAGCTGTTTTTT. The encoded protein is CASSFASGRPNTGELFF.

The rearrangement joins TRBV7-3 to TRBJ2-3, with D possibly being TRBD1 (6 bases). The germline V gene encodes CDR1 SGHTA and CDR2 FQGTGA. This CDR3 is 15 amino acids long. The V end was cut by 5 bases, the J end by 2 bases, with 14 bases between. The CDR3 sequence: CASSNRDTNTDTQYF. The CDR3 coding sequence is TGTGCCAGCAGCAACCGGGACACTAACACAGATACGCAGTATTTT.

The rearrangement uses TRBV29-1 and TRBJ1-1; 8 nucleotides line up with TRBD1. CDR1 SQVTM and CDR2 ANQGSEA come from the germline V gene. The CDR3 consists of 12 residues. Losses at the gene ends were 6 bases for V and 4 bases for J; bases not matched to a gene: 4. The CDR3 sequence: CSVTTGGTEAFF. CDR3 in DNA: TGCAGCGTAACTACAGGGGGCACTGAAGCTTTCTTT.

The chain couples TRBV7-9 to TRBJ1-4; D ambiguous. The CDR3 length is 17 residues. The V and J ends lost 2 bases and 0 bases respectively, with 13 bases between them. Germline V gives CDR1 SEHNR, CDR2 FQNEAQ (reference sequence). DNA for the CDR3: TGTGCCAGCAGCTTAACGACACAACCTGCAACTAATGAAAAACTGTTTTTT. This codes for CASSLTTQPATNEKLFF.

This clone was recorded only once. CDR3 DNA: TGTGCCAGCAGCAACCGAGGGGACAAGGGCTACACCTTC. Its protein product is CASSNRGDKGYTF. This chain joins TRBV21-1 and TRBJ1-2; whether TRBD1, the table's D call, matches the DNA was not checked. TRBV21-1 is given as a pseudogene. CDR3 length: 13 amino acids.

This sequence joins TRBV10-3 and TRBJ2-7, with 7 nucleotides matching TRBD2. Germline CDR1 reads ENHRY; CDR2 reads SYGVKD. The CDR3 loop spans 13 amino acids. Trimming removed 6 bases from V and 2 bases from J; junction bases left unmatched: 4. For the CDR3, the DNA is TGTGCCATCAGCCAAGCGGGGACCTACGAGCAGTACTTC. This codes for CAISQAGTYEQYF.

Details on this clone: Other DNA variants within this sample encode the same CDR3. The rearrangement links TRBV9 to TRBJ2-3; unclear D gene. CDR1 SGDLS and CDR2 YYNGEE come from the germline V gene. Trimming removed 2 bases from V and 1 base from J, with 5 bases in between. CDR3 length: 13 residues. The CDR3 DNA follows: TGTGCCAGCAGCGTCCGGGGCACAGATACGCAGTATTTT. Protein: CASSVRGTDTQYF. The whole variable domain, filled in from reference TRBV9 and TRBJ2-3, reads DSGVTQTPKHLITATGQRVTLRCSPRSGDLSVYWYQQSLDQGLQFLIQYYNGEERAKGNILERFSAQQFPDLHSELNLSSLELGDSALYFCASSVRGTDTQYFGPGTRLTVL.

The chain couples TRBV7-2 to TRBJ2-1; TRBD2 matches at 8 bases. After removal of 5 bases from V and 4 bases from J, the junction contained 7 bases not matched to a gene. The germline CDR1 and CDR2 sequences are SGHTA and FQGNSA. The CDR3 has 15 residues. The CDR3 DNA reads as TGTGCCAGCAGCGGAACTAGCGGTCCTTACAATGAGCAGTTCTTC. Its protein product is CASSGTSGPYNEQFF.

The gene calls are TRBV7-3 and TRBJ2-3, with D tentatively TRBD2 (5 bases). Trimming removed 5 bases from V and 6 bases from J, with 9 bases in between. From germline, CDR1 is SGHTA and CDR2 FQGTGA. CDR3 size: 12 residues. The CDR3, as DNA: TGTGCCAGCAGCGAGGGCGGGGATACGCAGTATTTT. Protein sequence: CASSEGGDTQYF.